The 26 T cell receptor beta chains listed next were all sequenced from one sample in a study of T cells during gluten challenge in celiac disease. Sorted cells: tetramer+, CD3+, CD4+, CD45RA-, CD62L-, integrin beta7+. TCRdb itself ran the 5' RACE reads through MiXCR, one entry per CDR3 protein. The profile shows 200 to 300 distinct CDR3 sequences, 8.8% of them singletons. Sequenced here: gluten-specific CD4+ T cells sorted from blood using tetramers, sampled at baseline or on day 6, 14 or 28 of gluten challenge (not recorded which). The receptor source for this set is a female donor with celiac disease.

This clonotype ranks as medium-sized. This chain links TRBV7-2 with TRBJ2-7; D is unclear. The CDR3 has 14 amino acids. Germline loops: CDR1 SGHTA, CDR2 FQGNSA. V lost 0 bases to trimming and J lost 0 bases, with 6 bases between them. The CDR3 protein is CASSLAGYSYEQYF. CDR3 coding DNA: TGTGCCAGCAGCTTAGCAGGGTACTCCTACGAGCAGTACTTC. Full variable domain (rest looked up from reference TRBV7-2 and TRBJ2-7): GAGVSQSPSNKVTEKGKDVELRCDPISGHTALYWYRQSLGQGLEFLIYFQGNSAPDKSGLPSDRFSAERTGGSVSTLTIQRTQQEDSAVYLCASSLAGYSYEQYFGPGTRLTVT.

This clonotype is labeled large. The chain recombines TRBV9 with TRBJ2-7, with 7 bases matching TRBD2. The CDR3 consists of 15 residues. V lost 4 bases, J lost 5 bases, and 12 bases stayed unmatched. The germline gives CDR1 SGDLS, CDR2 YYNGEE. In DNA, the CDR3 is TGTGCCAGCAGCCGTATAGGCGGGAGTCTCGACGAGCAGTACTTC. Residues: CASSRIGGSLDEQYF.

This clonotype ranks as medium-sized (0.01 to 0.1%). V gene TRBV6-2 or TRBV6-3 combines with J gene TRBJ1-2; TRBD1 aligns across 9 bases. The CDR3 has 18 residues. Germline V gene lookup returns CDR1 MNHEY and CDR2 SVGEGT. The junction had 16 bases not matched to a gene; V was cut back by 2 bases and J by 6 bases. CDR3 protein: CASSYEERTGAEGDGYTF. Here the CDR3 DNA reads TGTGCCAGCAGTTACGAGGAGAGGACAGGGGCGGAAGGGGATGGCTACACCTTC.

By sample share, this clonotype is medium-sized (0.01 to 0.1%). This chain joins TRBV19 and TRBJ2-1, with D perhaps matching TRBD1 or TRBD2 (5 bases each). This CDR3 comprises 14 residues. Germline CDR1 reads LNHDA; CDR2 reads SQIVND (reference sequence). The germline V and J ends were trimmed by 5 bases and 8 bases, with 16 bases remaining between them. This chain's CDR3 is CASSEGMLRHEQFF. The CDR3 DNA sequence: TGTGCCAGTAGTGAGGGGATGCTGCGGCATGAGCAGTTCTTC. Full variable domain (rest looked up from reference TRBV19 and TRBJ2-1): DGGITQSPKYLFRKEGQNVTLSCEQNLNHDAMYWYRQDPGQGLRLIYYSQIVNDFQKGDIAEGYSVSREKKESFPLTVTSAQKNPTAFYLCASSEGMLRHEQFFGPGTRLTVL.

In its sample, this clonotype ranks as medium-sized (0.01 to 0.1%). CDR3: CASSQDQASPWRNEKLFF. Written as DNA, the CDR3 is TGTGCCAGCAGCCAAGATCAGGCATCTCCGTGGCGAAATGAAAAACTGTTTTTT. The V gene is TRBV4-2, the J gene TRBJ1-4; no clear D gene. The germline V and J ends were trimmed by 0 bases and 5 bases, with 19 bases remaining between them. The V gene's germline CDR1 is LGHNA and CDR2 YNFKEQ. This CDR3 is built from 18 residues.

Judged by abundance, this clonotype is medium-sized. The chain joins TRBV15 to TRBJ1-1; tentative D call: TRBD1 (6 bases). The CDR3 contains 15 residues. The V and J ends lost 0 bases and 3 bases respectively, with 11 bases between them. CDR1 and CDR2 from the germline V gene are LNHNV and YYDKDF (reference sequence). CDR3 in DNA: TGTGCCACCAGCAGAGACGGACAGTGGGACACTGAAGCTTTCTTT. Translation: CATSRDGQWDTEAFF. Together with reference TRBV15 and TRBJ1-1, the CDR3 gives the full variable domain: DAMVIQNPRYQVTQFGKPVTLSCSQTLNHNVMYWYQQKSSQAPKLLFHYYDKDFNNEADTPDNFQSRRPNTSFCFLDIRSPGLGDTAMYLCATSRDGQWDTEAFFGQGTRLTVV.

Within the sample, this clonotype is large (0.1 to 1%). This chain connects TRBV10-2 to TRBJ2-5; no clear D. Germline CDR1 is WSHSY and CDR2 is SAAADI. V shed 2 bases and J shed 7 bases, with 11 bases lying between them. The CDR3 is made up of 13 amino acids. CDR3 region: CASSEQVEGTQYF. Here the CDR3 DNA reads TGCGCCAGCAGTGAGCAGGTAGAAGGGACCCAGTACTTC.

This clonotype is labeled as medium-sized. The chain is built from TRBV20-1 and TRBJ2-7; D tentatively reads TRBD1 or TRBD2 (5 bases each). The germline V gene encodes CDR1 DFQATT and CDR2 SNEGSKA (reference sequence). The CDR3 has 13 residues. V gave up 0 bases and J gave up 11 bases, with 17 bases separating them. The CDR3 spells CSARDRFGGPEYF. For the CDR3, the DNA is TGCAGTGCTAGAGATCGATTTGGGGGACCCGAGTACTTC.

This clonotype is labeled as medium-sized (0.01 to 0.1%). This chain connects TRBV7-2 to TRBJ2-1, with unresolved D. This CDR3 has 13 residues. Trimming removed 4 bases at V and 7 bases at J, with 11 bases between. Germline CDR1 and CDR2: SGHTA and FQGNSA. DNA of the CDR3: TGTGCCAGCAGCTCAAGGGCTGGGAATGAGCAGTTCTTC. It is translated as CASSSRAGNEQFF.

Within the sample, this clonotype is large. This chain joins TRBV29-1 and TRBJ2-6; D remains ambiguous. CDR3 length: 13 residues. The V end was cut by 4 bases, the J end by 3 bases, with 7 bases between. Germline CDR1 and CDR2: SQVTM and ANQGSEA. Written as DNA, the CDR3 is TGCAGCGTTGGGGGTGGTGGGGCCAACGTCCTGACTTTC. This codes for CSVGGGGANVLTF.

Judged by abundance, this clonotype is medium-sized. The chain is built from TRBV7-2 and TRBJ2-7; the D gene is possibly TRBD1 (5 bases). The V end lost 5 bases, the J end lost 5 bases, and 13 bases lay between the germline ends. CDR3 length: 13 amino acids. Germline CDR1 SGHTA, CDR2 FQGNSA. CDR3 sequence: CASSIRVTDEQYF. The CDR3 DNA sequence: TGTGCCAGCAGCATCAGGGTAACCGACGAGCAGTACTTC.

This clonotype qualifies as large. This CDR3 reads CASKVNTDTQYF. CDR3 DNA sequence: TGCGCCAGCAAGGTGAACACAGATACGCAGTATTTT. V gene TRBV5-1 combines with J gene TRBJ2-3; D remains ambiguous. The CDR3 extends over 12 amino acids. V gave up 6 bases and J gave up 2 bases, with 7 bases separating them. Germline V gene sequence: CDR1 SGHRS, CDR2 YFSETQ.

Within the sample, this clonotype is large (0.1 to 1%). The CDR3 DNA follows: TGTGCCAGCAGCGTCGGACAGGCTGAAGATACGCAGTATTTT. As protein: CASSVGQAEDTQYF. V is TRBV5-5 and J is TRBJ2-3; 7 bases line up with TRBD1. V lost 4 bases, J lost 5 bases, and 7 bases stayed unmatched. The germline CDR1 and CDR2 sequences are SGHKS and YYEKEE (reference sequence). The CDR3 has 14 amino acids.

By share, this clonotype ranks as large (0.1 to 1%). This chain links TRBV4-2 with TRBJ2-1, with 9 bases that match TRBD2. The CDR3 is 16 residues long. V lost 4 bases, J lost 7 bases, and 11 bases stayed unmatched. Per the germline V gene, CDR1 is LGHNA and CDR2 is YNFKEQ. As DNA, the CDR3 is TGTGCCAGCAGCCTTAGCGGGGGAGACCTCACTAATGAGCAGTTCTTC. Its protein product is CASSLSGGDLTNEQFF.

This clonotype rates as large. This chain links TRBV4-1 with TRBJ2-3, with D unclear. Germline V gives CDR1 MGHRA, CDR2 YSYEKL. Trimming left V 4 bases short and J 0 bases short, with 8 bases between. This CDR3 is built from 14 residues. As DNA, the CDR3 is TGCGCCAGCAGCCTTTCCTTTAGCACAGATACGCAGTATTTT. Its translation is CASSLSFSTDTQYF.

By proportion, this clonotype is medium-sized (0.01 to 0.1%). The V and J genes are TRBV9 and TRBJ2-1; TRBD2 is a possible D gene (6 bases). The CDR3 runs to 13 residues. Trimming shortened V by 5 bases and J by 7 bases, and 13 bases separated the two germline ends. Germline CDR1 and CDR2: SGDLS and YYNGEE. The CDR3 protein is CASSVYSGNEQFF. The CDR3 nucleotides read TGTGCCAGCAGTGTCTACAGCGGGAATGAGCAGTTCTTC.

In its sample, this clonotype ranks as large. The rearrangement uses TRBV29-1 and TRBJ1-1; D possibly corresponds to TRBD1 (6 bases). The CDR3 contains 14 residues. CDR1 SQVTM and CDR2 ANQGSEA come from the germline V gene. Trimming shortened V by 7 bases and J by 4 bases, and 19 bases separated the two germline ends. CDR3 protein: CSGQLTGLGTEAFF. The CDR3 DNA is TGCAGCGGCCAATTAACAGGGTTGGGCACTGAAGCTTTCTTT.

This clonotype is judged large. The CDR3: CASSWGSNNEQFF. The DNA for the CDR3 is TGTGCCAGCAGCTGGGGCAGCAACAATGAGCAGTTCTTC. This rearrangement joins TRBV7-6 to TRBJ2-1, with a tentative D call TRBD1 (5 bases). Trimming cost V 4 bases and J 5 bases, with 9 bases left between them. There are 13 residues in the CDR3. Germline assignment: CDR1 SGHVS and CDR2 FNYEAQ.

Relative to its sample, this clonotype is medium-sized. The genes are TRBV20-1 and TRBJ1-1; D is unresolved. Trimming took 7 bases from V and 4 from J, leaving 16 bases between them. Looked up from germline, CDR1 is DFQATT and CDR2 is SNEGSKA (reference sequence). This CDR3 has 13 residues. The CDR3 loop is CSGNRLQRTEAFF. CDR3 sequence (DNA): TGCAGTGGAAATAGGTTACAACGCACTGAAGCTTTCTTT.

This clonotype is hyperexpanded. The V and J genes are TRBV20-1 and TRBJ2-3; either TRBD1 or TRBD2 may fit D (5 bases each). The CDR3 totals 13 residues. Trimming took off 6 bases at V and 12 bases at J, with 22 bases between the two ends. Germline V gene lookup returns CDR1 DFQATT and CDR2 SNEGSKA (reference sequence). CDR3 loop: CSAPGAIGGFQYF. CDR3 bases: TGCAGTGCACCCGGGGCCATTGGGGGATTCCAGTATTTT.

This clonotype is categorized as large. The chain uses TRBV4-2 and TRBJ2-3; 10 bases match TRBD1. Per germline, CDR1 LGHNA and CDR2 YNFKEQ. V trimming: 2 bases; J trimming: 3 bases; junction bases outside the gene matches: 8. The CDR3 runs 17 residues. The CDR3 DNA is TGTGCCAGCAGCCAACCTCTTGTGGGACAGGGGACAGATACGCAGTATTTT. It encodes CASSQPLVGQGTDTQYF.

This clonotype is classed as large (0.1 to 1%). CDR3 sequence (DNA): TGTGCCACGTCACTTGGACACCTGATTTTGAATACGCAGTATTTT. Protein: CATSLGHLILNTQYF. V usage is TRBV2 and J usage is TRBJ2-3; possible D gene TRBD1, 5 bases. The V gene lost 10 bases and the J gene lost 7 bases, with 24 bases spanning the gap. This CDR3 has 15 amino acids. Germline CDR1 and CDR2: SNHLY and FYNNEI.

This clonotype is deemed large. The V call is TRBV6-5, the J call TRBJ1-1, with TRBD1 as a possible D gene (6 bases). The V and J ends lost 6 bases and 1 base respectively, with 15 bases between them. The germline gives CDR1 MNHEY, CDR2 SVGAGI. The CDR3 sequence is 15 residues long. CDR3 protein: CASSDRTGRNTEAFF. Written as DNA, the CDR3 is TGTGCCAGCAGCGACAGGACGGGGAGGAACACTGAAGCTTTCTTT.

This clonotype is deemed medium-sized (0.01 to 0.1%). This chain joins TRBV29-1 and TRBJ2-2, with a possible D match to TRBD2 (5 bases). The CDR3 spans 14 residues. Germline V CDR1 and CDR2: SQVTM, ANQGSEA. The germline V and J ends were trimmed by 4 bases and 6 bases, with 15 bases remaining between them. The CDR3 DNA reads TGCAGCGTTGCTGGGAGTTGGGATTCCGGGGAGCTGTTTTTT. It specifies CSVAGSWDSGELFF.

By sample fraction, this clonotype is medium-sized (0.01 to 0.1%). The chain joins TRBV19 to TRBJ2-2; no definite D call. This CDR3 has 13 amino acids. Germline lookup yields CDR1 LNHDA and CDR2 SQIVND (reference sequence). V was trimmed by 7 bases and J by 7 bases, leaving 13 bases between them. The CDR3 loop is CASTNSWGGELFF. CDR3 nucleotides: TGTGCCAGTACAAATAGTTGGGGCGGGGAGCTGTTTTTT. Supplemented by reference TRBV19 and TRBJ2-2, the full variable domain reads DGGITQSPKYLFRKEGQNVTLSCEQNLNHDAMYWYRQDPGQGLRLIYYSQIVNDFQKGDIAEGYSVSREKKESFPLTVTSAQKNPTAFYLCASTNSWGGELFFGEGSRLTVL.

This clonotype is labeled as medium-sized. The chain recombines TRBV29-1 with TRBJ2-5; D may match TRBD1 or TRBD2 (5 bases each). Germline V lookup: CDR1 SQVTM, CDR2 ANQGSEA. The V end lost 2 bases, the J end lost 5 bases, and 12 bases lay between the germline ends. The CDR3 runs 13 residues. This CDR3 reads CSVETGWGETQYF. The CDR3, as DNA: TGCAGCGTTGAAACCGGCTGGGGGGAGACCCAGTACTTC. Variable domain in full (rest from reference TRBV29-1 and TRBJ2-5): SAVISQKPSRDICQRGTSLTIQCQVDSQVTMMFWYRQQPGQSLTLIATANQGSEATYESGFVIDKFPISRPNLTFSTLTVSNMSPEDSSIYLCSVETGWGETQYFGPGTRLLVL.